This passage covers 24 T cell receptor beta chains from one sample sequenced in a study of beta chain features in type 1 diabetes. What was sequenced were expressed TCRB transcripts, since all of the isolated RNA had been reverse transcribed. Profiled with immunoSEQ multiplex PCR; TCRdb holds only in-frame clones, not every one. The sample contains 400,000 to 550,000 clones, around 10% of which appear only once. Sequencing was carried out using naive CD4+ T cells from blood. The origin of the receptors is a woman aged 18-30 years in good health.

The V and J genes are TRBV30 and TRBJ1-1; no clear D gene. The germline gives CDR1 GTSNPN, CDR2 SVGIG (reference sequence). V was cut by 4 bases and J by 5 bases, with 17 bases left in between. The CDR3 is made up of 14 amino acids. CDR3: CAWKAVDKKTEAFF. The CDR3 nucleotides read TGTGCCTGGAAGGCTGTCGACAAGAAAACTGAAGCTTTCTTT.

This clone was seen only a few times. V gene TRBV29-1 combines with J gene TRBJ2-5; D might be TRBD1 (6 bases). The DNA end is more similar to TRBJ2-7, so the J call may be wrong. Germline V gives CDR1 SQVTM, CDR2 ANQGSEA. The CDR3 consists of 12 residues. The CDR3 loop is CSVVRGGYEQYF. The CDR3 DNA sequence: TGCAGCGTTGTCAGGGGTGGTTACGAGCAGTACTTC.

In its sample, this clone was seen a few times. This chain links TRBV2 with TRBJ2-5, with 7 bases identical to TRBD1. The germline V gene encodes CDR1 SNHLY and CDR2 FYNNEI. The ends lost 6 bases at V and 3 bases at J; junction bases unmatched: 7. The CDR3 is 14 residues long. CDR3 region: CASRVGTEEETQYF. CDR3 bases: TGTGCCAGCAGGGTCGGGACAGAAGAAGAGACCCAGTACTTC.

The V gene is TRBV7-2, the J gene TRBJ2-3; D gene ambiguous. Germline V gene sequence: CDR1 SGHTA, CDR2 FQGNSA. Trimming removed 7 bases at V and 0 bases at J, with 11 bases between. The CDR3 sequence is 14 residues long. CDR3 DNA sequence: TGTGCCAGCACCATTCTGACTAGCACAGATACGCAGTATTTT. Its protein product is CASTILTSTDTQYF.

This clone was detected only a few times. This specimen includes other DNA sequences encoding the same CDR3. The rearrangement links TRBV7-2 to TRBJ2-5; either TRBD1 or TRBD2 may fit D (6 bases each). Germline CDR1 SGHTA, CDR2 FQGNSA. This CDR3 is 13 amino acids long. The V end lost 3 bases, the J end lost 4 bases, and 9 bases lay between the germline ends. The CDR3 nucleotides read TGTGCCAGCAGCTTTCGGGGGCGAGAGACCCAGTACTTC. It encodes CASSFRGRETQYF.

The chain joins TRBV18 to TRBJ1-5; a possible D gene is TRBD1 (6 bases). Germline CDR1 is KGHSH and CDR2 is LQKENI. The ends were cut back, 3 bases at V and 7 bases at J, with 22 bases in the middle. There are 17 residues in the CDR3. For the CDR3, the DNA is TGTGCCAGCTCACCCGAATCCGGGACATTGGAAGGGCAGCCCCAGCATTTT. Its protein product is CASSPESGTLEGQPQHF.

This clone was observed a handful of times. This sequence joins TRBV28 and TRBJ2-7; the D is unclear. Germline CDR1 is MDHEN and CDR2 is SYDVKM. This CDR3 has 14 amino acids. The V end lost 4 bases, the J end lost 5 bases, and 15 bases lay between the germline ends. The CDR3 sequence: CASSSSTYHDEQYV. The CDR3 DNA reads as TGTGCCAGCAGTTCCTCGACCTATCATGACGAGCAGTACGTC.

The table lists this clone with a few counts. The rearrangement uses TRBV7-9 and TRBJ2-5; D unclear. Germline CDR1 reads SEHNR; CDR2 reads FQNEAQ (reference sequence). The CDR3 extends over 12 amino acids. Trimming removed 2 bases at V and 4 bases at J, with 5 bases between. CDR3 coding DNA: TGTGCCAGCAGCTTATCCCTAGAGACCCAGTACTTC. Translating gives CASSLSLETQYF. The complete variable domain, with remaining parts taken from reference TRBV7-9 and TRBJ2-5, reads DTGVSQNPRHKITKRGQNVTFRCDPISEHNRLYWYRQTLGQGPEFLTYFQNEAQLEKSRLLSDRFSAERPKGSFSTLEIQRTEQGDSAMYLCASSLSLETQYFGPGTRLLVL.

V and J are TRBV11-1 and TRBJ2-1; TRBD1 is a possible D gene (6 bases). Deletions cut 5 bases from V and 9 bases from J, with 17 bases between. The V gene's germline CDR1 is SGHAT and CDR2 FQDESV (reference sequence). CDR3 length: 14 residues. Here the CDR3 reads CASSRSIGQSEQFF. The DNA of the CDR3 is TGTGCCAGCAGCCGATCTATTGGACAGAGTGAGCAGTTCTTC.

The chain links TRBV7-2 to TRBJ2-1, with TRBD2 identical over 13 bases. Germline V gene lookup returns CDR1 SGHTA and CDR2 FQGNSA. Trimming cost V 7 bases and J 6 bases; bases outside gene matches: 6. The CDR3 covers 15 residues. CDR3 residues: CASKPLAGGPNEQFF. The CDR3 region has the DNA TGTGCCAGCAAACCACTAGCGGGAGGGCCCAATGAGCAGTTCTTC.

This clone was found a few times. This chain connects TRBV9 to TRBJ1-2, with TRBD1 matching over 7 bases. This CDR3 region has 15 residues. J gave up 5 bases and V 2 bases, and 9 bases lay outside the gene matches. From germline, CDR1 is SGDLS and CDR2 YYNGEE. The CDR3 sequence: CASSVSGTARYGYTF. CDR3 DNA sequence: TGTGCCAGCAGCGTTTCCGGGACAGCTCGGTATGGCTACACCTTC.

This clone has a handful of counts. The chain is built from TRBV14 and TRBJ2-7; D gene ambiguous. V gave up 2 bases and J gave up 2 bases, with 13 bases separating them. The germline V gene encodes CDR1 SGHDN and CDR2 FVKESK. This CDR3 has 15 residues. CDR3 sequence reads: CASSQIPLGTYEQYF. The DNA of the CDR3 is TGTGCCAGCAGCCAAATTCCCTTGGGGACCTACGAGCAGTACTTC.

The gene calls are TRBV6-1 and TRBJ2-5; 7 bases agree with TRBD1. Germline V gene lookup returns CDR1 MNHNS and CDR2 SASEGT. This CDR3 has 15 residues. V shed 5 bases and J 0 bases; nucleotides not matched to a gene: 6. The CDR3 DNA sequence: TGTGCCAGCAGTCTGGGACAGAAGTACCAAGAGACCCAGTACTTC. Its protein product is CASSLGQKYQETQYF.

In this sample, this clone turned up a few times. The V and J genes are TRBV14 and TRBJ2-7; the match to TRBD2 covers 13 bases. Trimming cost V 1 base and J 6 bases; bases outside gene matches: 6. From germline, CDR1 is SGHDN and CDR2 FVKESK. The CDR3 has 16 amino acids. Written as DNA, the CDR3 is TGTGCCAGCAGCCAAGGGACTAGCGGGAGACTTGGCGAGCAGTACTTC. The encoded protein is CASSQGTSGRLGEQYF.

This clone appeared a few times. The same CDR3 also results from other DNA sequences found in this sample. V and J are TRBV7-2 and TRBJ2-7; 11 bases are a match to TRBD2. The CDR3 covers 15 residues. CDR1 and CDR2 from the germline V gene are SGHTA and FQGNSA. J was trimmed by 3 bases and V by 5 bases; bases with no gene match: 6. The CDR3 coding sequence is TGTGCCAGCAGCCCTCGACTAGCGGGGTACTACGAGCAGTACTTC. Its protein is CASSPRLAGYYEQYF.

This chain joins TRBV4-2 and TRBJ1-6; the match to TRBD1 covers 12 bases. This CDR3 is 15 amino acids long. The V gene's germline CDR1 is LGHNA and CDR2 YNFKEQ. V trimming: 4 bases; J trimming: 10 bases; junction bases outside the gene matches: 5. The DNA of the CDR3 is TGTGCCAGCAGCCCCGGGACAGGGGGCGGCTCACCCCTCCACTTT. This sequence encodes CASSPGTGGGSPLHF.

V gene TRBV4-1 combines with J gene TRBJ2-7; tentatively, D is TRBD1 (5 bases). Germline V gene lookup returns CDR1 MGHRA and CDR2 YSYEKL. The CDR3 sequence is 14 residues long. Trimming removed 0 bases at V and 6 bases at J, with 12 bases between. The CDR3 sequence is CASSQDPLGAEQYV. The CDR3 DNA reads TGCGCCAGCAGCCAAGATCCTTTAGGGGCCGAGCAGTACGTC.

This clone was seen only a few times. V is TRBV28 and J is TRBJ2-1; 10 positions match TRBD2. The CDR3 is 15 amino acids. CDR1 is MDHEN and CDR2 is SYDVKM in the germline V gene. V was clipped by 5 bases and J by 6 bases; unmatched bases: 7. In DNA form, the CDR3 reads TGTGCCAGCAGTCCCGGGACTAGCGCCATCAATGAGCAGTTCTTC. Translated, it gives CASSPGTSAINEQFF.

This chain connects TRBV7-2 to TRBJ2-3; D may be TRBD1 (6 bases). Trimming took 1 base from V and 3 from J, leaving 11 bases between them. The CDR3 sequence is 15 residues long. Germline values: CDR1 SGHTA, CDR2 FQGNSA. The CDR3 is CASSLDRAGTDTQYF. In DNA, the CDR3 is TGTGCCAGCAGCTTAGACAGGGCAGGGACAGATACGCAGTATTTT. Full variable domain (remainder filled in from reference TRBV7-2 and TRBJ2-3): GAGVSQSPSNKVTEKGKDVELRCDPISGHTALYWYRQSLGQGLEFLIYFQGNSAPDKSGLPSDRFSAERTGGSVSTLTIQRTQQEDSAVYLCASSLDRAGTDTQYFGPGTRLTVL.

The chain links TRBV11-2 to TRBJ2-2, with D maybe TRBD1 (5 bases). Trimming took 5 bases from V and 1 from J, leaving 14 bases between them. The length of the CDR3 is 16 residues. CDR1 is SGHAT and CDR2 is FQNNGV in the germline V gene. As DNA, the CDR3 is TGTGCCAGCAGCACTCGACAGACCCTGAACACCGGGGAGCTGTTTTTT. As protein: CASSTRQTLNTGELFF. Combining the CDR3 with reference TRBV11-2 and TRBJ2-2 gives the whole variable domain EAGVAQSPRYKIIEKRQSVAFWCNPISGHATLYWYQQILGQGPKLLIQFQNNGVVDDSQLPKDRFSAERLKGVDSTLKIQPAKLEDSAVYLCASSTRQTLNTGELFFGEGSRLTVL.

In its sample, this clone was seen a few times. The rearrangement uses TRBV21-1 and TRBJ2-7; TRBD1 is the table's D call, not checked against the DNA. TRBV21-1 is a listed pseudogene. The CDR3 has 18 amino acids. In DNA form, the CDR3 reads TGTGCCAGCAGCAACCTACTTGGGGACAGGGGGTTTTATTACGAGCAGTACGTC. Its protein is CASSNLLGDRGFYYEQYV.

This clone was observed a few times. V is TRBV18 and J is TRBJ2-5; no definite D call. CDR1 and CDR2 from the germline V gene are KGHSH and LQKENI. The length of the CDR3 is 15 residues. V shed 4 bases and J shed 1 base, with 13 bases lying between them. CDR3 nucleotides: TGTGCCAGCTCACGAGGAAGGGCACGCCAAGAGACCCAGTACTTC. Protein: CASSRGRARQETQYF.

The chain joins TRBV5-1 to TRBJ1-1; 8 bases fit TRBD1. With V trimmed by 4 bases and J by 2 bases, 4 bases remained unmatched. CDR1 is SGHRS, CDR2 YFSETQ, per germline. There are 14 residues in the CDR3. The CDR3 loop reads CASSRGTGNTEAFF. The CDR3 bases are TGCGCCAGCAGCCGCGGGACAGGCAACACTGAAGCTTTCTTT.

V and J are TRBV9 and TRBJ2-5; possible D gene TRBD2, 6 bases. Germline CDR1 reads SGDLS; CDR2 reads YYNGEE. The V end lost 2 bases, the J end lost 1 base, and 15 bases lay between the germline ends. The CDR3 runs to 16 residues. CDR3 protein: CASSVGRGFGQETQYF. The CDR3 DNA sequence: TGTGCCAGCAGCGTCGGACGGGGGTTTGGCCAAGAGACCCAGTACTTC.